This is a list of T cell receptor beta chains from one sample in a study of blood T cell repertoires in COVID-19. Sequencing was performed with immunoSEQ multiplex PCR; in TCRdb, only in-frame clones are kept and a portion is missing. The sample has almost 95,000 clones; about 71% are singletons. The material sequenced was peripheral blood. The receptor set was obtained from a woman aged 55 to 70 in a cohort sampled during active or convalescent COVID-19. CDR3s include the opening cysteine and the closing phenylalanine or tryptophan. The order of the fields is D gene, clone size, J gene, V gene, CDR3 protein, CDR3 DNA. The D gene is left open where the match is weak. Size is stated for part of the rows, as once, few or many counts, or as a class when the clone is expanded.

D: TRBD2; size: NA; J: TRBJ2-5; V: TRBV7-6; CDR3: CASSLGLAGSSQETQYF; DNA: TGTGCCAGCAGCTTAGGCCTAGCGGGGTCATCCCAAGAGACCCAGTACTTC
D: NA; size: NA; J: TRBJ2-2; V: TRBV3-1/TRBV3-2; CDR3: CASTKLERSRELFF; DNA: TGTGCCAGCACAAAACTAGAGCGTTCTCGGGAGCTGTTTTTT
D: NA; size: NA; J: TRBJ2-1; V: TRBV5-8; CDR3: CASSLGGGVNEQFF; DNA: TGTGCCAGCAGCTTGGGAGGGGGGGTCAATGAGCAGTTCTTC
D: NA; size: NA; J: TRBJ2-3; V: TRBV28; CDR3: CASSLADTQYF; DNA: TGTGCCAGCAGTTTGGCCGATACGCAGTATTTT
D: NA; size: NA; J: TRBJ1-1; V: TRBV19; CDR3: CATGGEFGTEAFF; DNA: TGTGCCACCGGGGGGGAGTTCGGCACTGAAGCTTTCTTT
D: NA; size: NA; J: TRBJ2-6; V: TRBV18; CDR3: CASSPTTGGVTGANVLTF; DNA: TGTGCCAGCTCACCAACCACAGGGGGGGTAACTGGGGCCAACGTCCTGACTTTC
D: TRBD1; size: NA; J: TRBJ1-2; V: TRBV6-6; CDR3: CASSYGQGLNYGYTF; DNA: TGTGCCAGCAGTTACGGACAGGGATTAAACTATGGCTACACCTTC
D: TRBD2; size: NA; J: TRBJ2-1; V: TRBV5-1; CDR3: CASSRAGGLSNEQFF; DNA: TGCGCCAGCAGCAGAGCGGGGGGGCTCAGTAATGAGCAGTTCTTC
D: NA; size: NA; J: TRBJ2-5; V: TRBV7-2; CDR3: CASSLTGLPGETQYF; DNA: TGTGCCAGCAGCCTGACAGGCCTTCCGGGGGAGACCCAGTACTTC
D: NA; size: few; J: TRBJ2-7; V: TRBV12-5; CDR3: CASGFLARTYEQYF; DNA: TGTGCTAGTGGTTTCCTGGCCAGAACCTACGAGCAGTACTTC
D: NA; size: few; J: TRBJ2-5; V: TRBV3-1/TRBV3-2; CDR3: CASSQVFSIGETQYF; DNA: TGTGCCAGCAGCCAAGTATTCTCGATCGGGGAGACCCAGTACTTC
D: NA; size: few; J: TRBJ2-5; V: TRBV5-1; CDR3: CASSLALGSDETQYF; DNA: TGCGCCAGCAGCTTGGCACTAGGGTCGGATGAGACCCAGTACTTC
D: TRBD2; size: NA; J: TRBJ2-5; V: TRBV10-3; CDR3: CASQLAGGKETQYF; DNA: TGTGCCAGCCAACTAGCGGGGGGCAAAGAGACCCAGTACTTC
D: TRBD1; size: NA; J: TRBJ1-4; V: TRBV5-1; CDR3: CASNAGGREKLFF; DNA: TGCGCCAGCAACGCAGGGGGCAGGGAAAAACTGTTTTTT
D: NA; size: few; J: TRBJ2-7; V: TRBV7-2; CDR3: CASSVQGVSSYEQYF; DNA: TGTGCCAGCAGCGTCCAAGGGGTTAGTTCTTACGAGCAGTACTTC
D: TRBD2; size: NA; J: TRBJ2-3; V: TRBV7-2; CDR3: CASSWGSGGPSTDTQYF; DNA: TGTGCCAGCAGCTGGGGTAGCGGGGGGCCTAGCACAGATACGCAGTATTTT
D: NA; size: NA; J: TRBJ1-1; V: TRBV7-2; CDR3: CASSFGEKNTEAFF; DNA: TGTGCCAGCAGCTTTGGGGAGAAGAACACTGAAGCTTTCTTT
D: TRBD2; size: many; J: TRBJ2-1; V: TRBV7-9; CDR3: CASSYRTSGGLNEQFF; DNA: TGTGCCAGCAGCTACCGGACTAGCGGGGGGTTAAATGAGCAGTTCTTC
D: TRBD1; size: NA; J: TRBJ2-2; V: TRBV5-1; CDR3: CASSLTGGGTGELFF; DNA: TGCGCCAGCAGCTTGACAGGGGGCGGCACCGGGGAGCTGTTTTTT
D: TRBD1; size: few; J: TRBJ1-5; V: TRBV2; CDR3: CASGQGGNQPQHF; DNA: TGTGCCAGCGGACAGGGGGGCAATCAGCCCCAGCATTTT
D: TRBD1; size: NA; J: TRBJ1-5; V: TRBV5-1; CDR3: CASSQGTDNQPQHF; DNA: TGCGCCAGCAGCCAAGGGACAGACAATCAGCCCCAGCATTTT
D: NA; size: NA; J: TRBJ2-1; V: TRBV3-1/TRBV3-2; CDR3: CASSQGYGSNEQFF; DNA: TGTGCCAGCAGCCAAGGGTACGGGAGTAATGAGCAGTTCTTC
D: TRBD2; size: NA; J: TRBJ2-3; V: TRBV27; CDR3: CASRPGGSTDTQYF; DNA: TGTGCCAGCAGGCCGGGGGGGAGCACAGATACGCAGTATTTT
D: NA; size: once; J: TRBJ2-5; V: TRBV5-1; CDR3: CASSLWAQGPFQETQYF; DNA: TGCGCCAGCAGCTTGTGGGCCCAGGGCCCCTTCCAAGAGACCCAGTACTTC
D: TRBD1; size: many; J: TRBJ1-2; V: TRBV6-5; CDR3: CASSSTLTGGYYGYTF; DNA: TGTGCCAGCAGTTCTACTCTAACAGGGGGCTACTATGGCTACACCTTC
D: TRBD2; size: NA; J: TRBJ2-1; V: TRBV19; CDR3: CASSSGGARSNEQFF; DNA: TGTGCCAGTAGTAGCGGGGGGGCCAGGAGCAATGAGCAGTTCTTC
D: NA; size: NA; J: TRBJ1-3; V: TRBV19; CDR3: CASSQPRGANGNTIYF; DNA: TGTGCCAGTAGTCAACCCAGGGGCGCAAATGGAAACACCATATATTTT
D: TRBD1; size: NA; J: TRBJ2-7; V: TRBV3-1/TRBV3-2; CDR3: CASSPGTGGFYEQYF; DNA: TGTGCCAGCAGCCCAGGTACAGGGGGCTTTTACGAGCAGTACTTC
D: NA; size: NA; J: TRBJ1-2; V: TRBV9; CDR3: CASSVDFGDYGYTF; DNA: TGTGCCAGCAGCGTAGATTTTGGAGACTATGGCTACACCTTC
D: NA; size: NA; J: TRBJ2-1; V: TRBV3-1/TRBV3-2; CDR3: CASSQGAGGRSYNEQFF; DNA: TGTGCCAGCAGCCAAGGGGCTGGGGGCAGGTCCTACAATGAGCAGTTCTTC
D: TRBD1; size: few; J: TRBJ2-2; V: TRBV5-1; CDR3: CASRRPGQGTGELFF; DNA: TGCGCCAGCAGACGGCCGGGACAGGGGACCGGGGAGCTGTTTTTT
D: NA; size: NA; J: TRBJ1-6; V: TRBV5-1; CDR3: CASSSGQQSSYNSPLHF; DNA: TGCGCCAGCAGCTCCGGACAGCAGAGCTCCTATAATTCACCCCTCCACTTT
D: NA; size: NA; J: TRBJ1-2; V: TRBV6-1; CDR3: CASSASFRQINYGYTF; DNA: TGTGCCAGCAGTGCCTCTTTCCGACAGATTAACTATGGCTACACCTTC
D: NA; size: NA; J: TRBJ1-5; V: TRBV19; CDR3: CASSFRTEALSNQPQHF; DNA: TGTGCCAGTAGTTTCAGGACAGAAGCACTTAGCAATCAGCCCCAGCATTTT
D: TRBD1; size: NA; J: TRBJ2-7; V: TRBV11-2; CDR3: CASSLYDRANEQYF; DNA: TGTGCCAGCAGCTTGTATGACAGGGCGAACGAGCAGTACTTC
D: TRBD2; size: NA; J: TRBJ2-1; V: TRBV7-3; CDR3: CASSLDGGGSNEQFF; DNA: TGTGCCAGCAGCTTGGACGGCGGGGGGTCAAATGAGCAGTTCTTC
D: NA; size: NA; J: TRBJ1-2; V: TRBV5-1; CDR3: CASSLDSWGDYTF; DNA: TGCGCCAGCAGCTTGGACAGTTGGGGGGACTACACCTTC
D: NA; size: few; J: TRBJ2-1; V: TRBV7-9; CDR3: CASNTDSSHEQFF; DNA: TGTGCCAGCAACACCGACTCCTCCCATGAGCAGTTCTTC
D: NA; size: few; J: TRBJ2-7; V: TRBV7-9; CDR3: CASSLVGGPGEQYF; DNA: TGTGCCAGCAGCTTAGTTGGTGGTCCGGGGGAGCAGTACTTC
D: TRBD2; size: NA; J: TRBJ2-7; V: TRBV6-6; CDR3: CASRIGTSGDSYEQYF; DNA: TGTGCCAGCAGGATAGGGACTAGCGGGGACTCCTACGAGCAGTACTTC
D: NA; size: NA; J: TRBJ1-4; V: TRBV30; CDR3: CAWSSDSGGYEKLFF; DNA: TGTGCCTGGAGTTCGGACAGCGGTGGCTATGAAAAACTGTTTTTT
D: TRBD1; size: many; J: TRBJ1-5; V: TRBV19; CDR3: CASSSRQGANQPQHF; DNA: TGTGCCAGTAGCTCCAGACAGGGGGCTAATCAGCCCCAGCATTTT
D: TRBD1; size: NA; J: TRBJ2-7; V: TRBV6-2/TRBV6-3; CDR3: CASSYVTGSRYEQYF; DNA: TGTGCCAGCAGTTACGTGACAGGGTCGCGATACGAGCAGTACTTC
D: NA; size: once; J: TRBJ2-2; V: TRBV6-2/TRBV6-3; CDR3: CASSLWGLQGTGELFF; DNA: TGTGCCAGCAGTTTATGGGGACTCCAGGGCACCGGGGAGCTGTTTTTT
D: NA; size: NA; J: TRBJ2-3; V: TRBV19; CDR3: CASGRGPRSSDTQYF; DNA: TGTGCCAGTGGGAGAGGGCCCCGGTCCTCAGATACGCAGTATTTT
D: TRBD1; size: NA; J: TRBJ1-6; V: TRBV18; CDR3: CASSPRQGDNSPLHF; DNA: TGTGCCAGCTCACCCAGACAGGGGGATAATTCACCCCTCCACTTT
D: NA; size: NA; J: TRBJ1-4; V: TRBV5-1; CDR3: CASSPSLPVTNEKLFF; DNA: TGCGCCAGCAGCCCTAGTCTCCCGGTCACTAATGAAAAACTGTTTTTT
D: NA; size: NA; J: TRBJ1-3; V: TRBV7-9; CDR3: CASSLVSRSGNTIYF; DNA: TGTGCCAGCAGCTTAGTAAGCCGCTCTGGAAACACCATATATTTT
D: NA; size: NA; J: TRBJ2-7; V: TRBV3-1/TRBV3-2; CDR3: CASSHQGYEQYF; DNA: TGTGCCAGCAGCCATCAGGGCTACGAGCAGTACTTC
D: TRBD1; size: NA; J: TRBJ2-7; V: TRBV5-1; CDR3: CASSLGPGQGSYEQYF; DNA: TGCGCCAGCAGCTTGGGTCCGGGACAGGGATCCTACGAGCAGTACTTC
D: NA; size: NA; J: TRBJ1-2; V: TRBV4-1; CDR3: CASSSSGGSYGYTF; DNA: TGCGCCAGCAGTTCAAGTGGAGGGTCCTATGGCTACACCTTC
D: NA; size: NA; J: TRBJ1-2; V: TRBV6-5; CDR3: CASSSQGWGYGYTF; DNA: TGTGCCAGCAGCTCTCAGGGGTGGGGCTATGGCTACACCTTC